This entry describes one T cell receptor (beta chain). Antigen unknown. The entirety of the isolated RNA underwent reverse transcription, so expressed TCRB transcripts were sequenced. Profiling relied on immunoSEQ multiplex PCR, and the TCRdb table lists in-frame clones only, not all of them. There are some 70,000 clones in the sample; roughly half occur only once, and roughly 0.7% lies in the top ten. This sample is part of a study of beta chain features in type 1 diabetes. Points from the study as a whole: TCRB CDR3 length was moderately but significantly reduced in all four CD4+ subsets of Type 1 diabetes patients. Within the patient group, naive, central memory and Treg TCRB repertoires appeared more similar to each other than within healthy donors.

Germline V gene lookup returns CDR1 LNHNV and CDR2 YYDKDF (reference sequence). The V end was cut by 0 bases, the J end by 1 base, with 7 bases between. There are 16 residues in the CDR3. The V gene is TRBV15, the J gene TRBJ2-6; the D gene is possibly TRBD1 (6 bases). Sequenced sample: central memory CD4+ T cells from blood. The TCR was taken from a man between 25 and 39 years old with type 1 diabetes. Written as DNA, the CDR3 is TGTGCCACCAGCAGAGACAGGGGATCTGGGGCCAACGTCCTGACTTTC. It specifies CATSRDRGSGANVLTF.